The rows below give T cell receptor beta chains drawn from one sample of a study of technical replicates of blood from several donors. The assay was immunoSEQ multiplex PCR, and TCRdb's table has in-frame clones only and misses some. The table has more than 90,000 clones, roughly 95% seen once. Sequenced input: T cells isolated from PBMCs. Source of these receptors: a human donor in good health. The CDR3 runs from the conserved cysteine through the conserved F or W. The order of the fields is J gene, D gene, clone size, CDR3 length, V gene, CDR3 protein. The D gene is left open where the match is weak. Clone size is not always given. Where it is, it says once, few, many or a class for expanded clones.

j_gene: TRBJ1-1; d_gene: .; abundance: .; len: 13; v_gene: TRBV19; CDR3aa: CASSINGRLEAFF
j_gene: TRBJ2-3; d_gene: TRBD1; abundance: .; len: 15; v_gene: TRBV12-5; CDR3aa: CASGLGDRVADTQYF
j_gene: TRBJ2-7; d_gene: TRBD1; abundance: .; len: 17; v_gene: TRBV7-9; CDR3aa: CASSLAPLDRSSYEQYF
j_gene: TRBJ2-7; d_gene: .; abundance: .; len: 13; v_gene: TRBV7-9; CDR3aa: CASSFHPDRAFNF
j_gene: TRBJ2-1; d_gene: .; abundance: .; len: 16; v_gene: TRBV28; CDR3aa: CASSSFLAEGVNEQFF
j_gene: TRBJ2-1; d_gene: TRBD2; abundance: .; len: 15; v_gene: TRBV10-1; CDR3aa: CASSDGLAGVYEQFF
j_gene: TRBJ2-7; d_gene: TRBD2; abundance: .; len: 14; v_gene: TRBV9; CDR3aa: CASSVTSGRGEQYF
j_gene: TRBJ2-1; d_gene: .; abundance: .; len: 12; v_gene: TRBV5-6; CDR3aa: CASSLGRGEQFF
j_gene: TRBJ1-1; d_gene: .; abundance: .; len: 15; v_gene: TRBV5-1; CDR3aa: CASSLYTGGNTEAFF
j_gene: TRBJ1-4; d_gene: .; abundance: .; len: 14; v_gene: TRBV6-5; CDR3aa: CASSPSGTNEKLFF
j_gene: TRBJ2-7; d_gene: .; abundance: .; len: 16; v_gene: TRBV4-1; CDR3aa: CASSQGQGPSSYEQYF
j_gene: TRBJ2-3; d_gene: TRBD2; abundance: .; len: 15; v_gene: TRBV6-5; CDR3aa: CASTLAGSSTDTQYF
j_gene: TRBJ2-7; d_gene: .; abundance: .; len: 13; v_gene: TRBV28; CDR3aa: CASSFDRAYEQYF
j_gene: TRBJ2-1; d_gene: .; abundance: .; len: 14; v_gene: TRBV19; CDR3aa: CASSIQGYATEQFF
j_gene: TRBJ2-2; d_gene: TRBD2; abundance: .; len: 16; v_gene: TRBV7-3; CDR3aa: CASSFGTSGGTGELFF
j_gene: TRBJ1-2; d_gene: .; abundance: .; len: 12; v_gene: TRBV14; CDR3aa: CASSLQGEGYTF
j_gene: TRBJ2-7; d_gene: TRBD2; abundance: .; len: 14; v_gene: TRBV12-5; CDR3aa: CASGLGTSGDEQYF
j_gene: TRBJ2-7; d_gene: TRBD1; abundance: few; len: 13; v_gene: TRBV10-1; CDR3aa: CASSRDRGRVQYF
j_gene: TRBJ1-5; d_gene: .; abundance: .; len: 17; v_gene: TRBV19; CDR3aa: CASSGTDRSNSNQPQHF
j_gene: TRBJ2-5; d_gene: .; abundance: .; len: 15; v_gene: TRBV2; CDR3aa: CASSEPLTSQETQYF
j_gene: TRBJ1-1; d_gene: TRBD1; abundance: .; len: 12; v_gene: TRBV19; CDR3aa: CASRHQGAEAFF
j_gene: TRBJ2-2; d_gene: TRBD1; abundance: .; len: 15; v_gene: TRBV5-4; CDR3aa: CASSPDRPNTGELFF
j_gene: TRBJ1-1; d_gene: .; abundance: once; len: 14; v_gene: TRBV9; CDR3aa: CASSVGQENTEAFF
j_gene: TRBJ2-7; d_gene: TRBD2; abundance: .; len: 15; v_gene: TRBV6-5; CDR3aa: CASSISGGPSYEQYF
j_gene: TRBJ2-7; d_gene: TRBD1; abundance: .; len: 15; v_gene: TRBV28; CDR3aa: CASSLVGQGIHEQYF
j_gene: TRBJ2-2; d_gene: .; abundance: .; len: 15; v_gene: TRBV19; CDR3aa: CASSRQAPSTGELFF
j_gene: TRBJ1-4; d_gene: .; abundance: .; len: 17; v_gene: TRBV6-4; CDR3aa: CASSELPGKATNEKLFF
j_gene: TRBJ2-5; d_gene: TRBD1; abundance: .; len: 18; v_gene: TRBV7-9; CDR3aa: CASSLAPGQGGRQETQYF
j_gene: TRBJ2-4; d_gene: .; abundance: .; len: 15; v_gene: TRBV5-6; CDR3aa: CASSLVGGVKNIQYF
j_gene: TRBJ2-2; d_gene: .; abundance: .; len: 15; v_gene: TRBV6-4; CDR3aa: CASSDSYRNTGELFF
j_gene: TRBJ2-7; d_gene: .; abundance: once; len: 11; v_gene: TRBV6-6; CDR3aa: CASSPGRLQYF
j_gene: TRBJ2-7; d_gene: .; abundance: .; len: 13; v_gene: TRBV2; CDR3aa: CASSNRVTYEQYF
j_gene: TRBJ1-2; d_gene: .; abundance: .; len: 16; v_gene: TRBV7-6; CDR3aa: CASSLHSAGDNYGYTF
j_gene: TRBJ1-1; d_gene: .; abundance: .; len: 14; v_gene: TRBV6-4; CDR3aa: CASSALGGSTEAFF
j_gene: TRBJ2-1; d_gene: TRBD2; abundance: .; len: 14; v_gene: TRBV18; CDR3aa: CASSLAGGSDEQFF
j_gene: TRBJ1-5; d_gene: .; abundance: .; len: 14; v_gene: TRBV9; CDR3aa: CASSVGQGSQPQHF
j_gene: TRBJ1-3; d_gene: .; abundance: .; len: 17; v_gene: TRBV9; CDR3aa: CASSVDGTIFAGNTIYF
j_gene: TRBJ2-1; d_gene: TRBD1; abundance: .; len: 17; v_gene: TRBV5-6; CDR3aa: CASSFYYRGASYNEQFF
j_gene: TRBJ1-5; d_gene: .; abundance: .; len: 18; v_gene: TRBV4-1; CDR3aa: CASSPGTLTPHSNQPQHF
j_gene: TRBJ2-7; d_gene: .; abundance: .; len: 15; v_gene: TRBV5-1; CDR3aa: CASSLAPQGHYEQYF